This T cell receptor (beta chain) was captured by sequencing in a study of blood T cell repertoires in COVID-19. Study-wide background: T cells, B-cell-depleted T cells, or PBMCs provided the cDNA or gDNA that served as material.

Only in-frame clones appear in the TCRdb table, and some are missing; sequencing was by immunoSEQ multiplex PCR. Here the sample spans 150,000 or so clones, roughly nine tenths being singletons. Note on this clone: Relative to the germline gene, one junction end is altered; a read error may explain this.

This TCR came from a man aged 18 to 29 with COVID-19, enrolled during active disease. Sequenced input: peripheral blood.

The CDR3 nucleotides are TGTGCCAGCACTGAAGGACTAGCGGGAGGGAGTTGGTGGACCGGGGAGCTGTTTTTT. Translated, it gives CASTEGLAGGSWWTGELFF. V and J are TRBV6-1 and TRBJ2-2, with 15 nucleotides matching TRBD2. CDR1 is MNHNS, CDR2 SASEGT, per germline. There are 19 residues in the CDR3.